Described below is a single TCR beta chain sequence and its context. Using its own MiXCR run on the 5' RACE reads, TCRdb lists one record per CDR3 protein. The sample contains 200,000 to 300,000 distinct CDR3 sequences, over 15% of which appear only once. This sample is part of a study of T-cell memory formation after mild COVID-19. Sequencing used PBMCs or a T cell subset sorted from them (not recorded which). This receptor was identified in an adult woman who had mild COVID-19 (a few samples of this study predate the infection). Cell type and time point are not known.

Here the CDR3 reads CATSDLRQGSTDTQYF. CDR3 DNA sequence: TGTGCCACCAGTGATTTGCGGCAGGGGAGCACAGATACGCAGTATTTT. This chain uses TRBV24-1 with TRBJ2-3; the D gene is possibly TRBD1 (6 bases). The CDR3 sequence is 16 residues long. Per germline, CDR1 KGHDR and CDR2 SFDVKD. The V gene lost 0 bases and the J gene lost 0 bases, with 9 bases spanning the gap.